The 30 T cell receptor beta chains listed next were all sequenced from one sample in a study of blood T cell repertoires in COVID-19. Data came from immunoSEQ multiplex PCR; TCRdb stores just in-frame clones and leaves some out. Altogether some 260,000 clones are present, about four fifths being singletons, with the ten largest covering about 10%. Sequenced sample: peripheral blood. The source of these receptors is a man aged 80 or over with acute or convalescent COVID-19.

This rearrangement joins TRBV5-4 to TRBJ1-5; 10 bases line up with TRBD1. CDR1 is SGHNT and CDR2 is YYREEE in the germline V gene (reference sequence). The CDR3 loop spans 15 amino acids. V lost 9 bases to trimming and J lost 1 base; unmatched junction nucleotides: 7. The CDR3 protein is CATSTGGWSNQPQHF. The CDR3, as DNA: TGTGCCACCTCGACAGGGGGCTGGAGCAATCAGCCCCAGCATTTT.

The CDR3: CASSLAVRGFGGELFF. Written as DNA, the CDR3 is TGTGCCAGCAGCTTAGCTGTTCGGGGATTCGGCGGGGAGCTGTTTTTT. This chain joins TRBV7-8 and TRBJ2-2, with a tentative D call TRBD2 (5 bases). Germline V gene lookup returns CDR1 SGHVS and CDR2 FQNEAQ. This CDR3 region has 16 residues. The V end lost 0 bases, the J end lost 7 bases, and 15 bases lay between the germline ends.

The J gene is TRBJ2-7, the V gene TRBV11-2; 10 bases fit TRBD2. The germline CDR1 and CDR2 sequences are SGHAT and FQNNGV. This CDR3 is 15 amino acids long. J was trimmed by 0 bases and V by 5 bases; bases with no gene match: 4. CDR3 residues: CASSPSGGSSYEQYF. The CDR3 DNA is TGTGCCAGCAGCCCTAGCGGGGGAAGCTCCTACGAGCAGTACTTC.

The chain employs TRBV21-1 and TRBJ1-6; the D call of TRBD1 is as the table states it, not checked on the DNA. TRBV21-1 corresponds to a pseudogene. The CDR3 sequence is 17 residues long. CDR3 sequence reads: CASSKSPRTGRLSPLHF. CDR3 nucleotides: TGTGCCAGCAGCAAATCACCCAGGACAGGGAGATTATCACCCCTCCACTTT.

The chain carries TRBV3-1 (or the pseudogene TRBV3-2) and TRBJ2-3; the D gene is possibly TRBD2 (6 bases). The V gene lost 4 bases and the J gene lost 2 bases, with 16 bases spanning the gap. The germline gives CDR1 LGHDT, CDR2 YNNKEL (reference sequence). CDR3 length: 16 amino acids. This CDR3 is CASSPLGREDTDTQYF. CDR3 sequence (DNA): TGTGCCAGCAGCCCCCTTGGGCGGGAAGACACAGATACGCAGTATTTT.

The chain uses TRBV6-4 and TRBJ1-2, with 7 bases lining up with TRBD1. The CDR3 extends over 15 amino acids. Per the germline V gene, CDR1 is MRHNA and CDR2 is SNTAGT. V lost 0 bases and J lost 8; bases outside the gene matches: 9. The CDR3 DNA reads as TGTGCCAGCAGTGACTCGCCCGCGACAGGGAGAGGCTACACCTTC. It translates to CASSDSPATGRGYTF.

This clone was picked up one time. The J gene is TRBJ2-1, the V gene TRBV3-1 (or the pseudogene TRBV3-2); 8 bases fit TRBD2. Germline V lookup: CDR1 LGHDT, CDR2 YNNKEL (reference sequence). Germline trimming cut 3 bases from V and 7 bases from J; bases unmatched to any gene: 14. This CDR3 spans 17 amino acids. CDR3 sequence: CASSQGPGGVLRNEQFF. The CDR3 DNA sequence: TGTGCCAGCAGCCAGGGCCCCGGGGGGGTCCTCAGGAATGAGCAGTTCTTC.

The genes are TRBV5-1 and TRBJ2-1; weak D call: TRBD1 (5 bases). The germline V gene has CDR1 SGHRS and CDR2 YFSETQ. V shed 4 bases and J shed 6 bases, with 14 bases lying between them. The CDR3 spans 14 residues. The CDR3, as DNA: TGCGCCAGCAGCATTGACAGAACTCCCAATGAGCAGTTCTTC. It yields the protein CASSIDRTPNEQFF. The entire variable domain, with the rest obtained from reference TRBV5-1 and TRBJ2-1, is as follows: KAGVTQTPRYLIKTRGQQVTLSCSPISGHRSVSWYQQTPGQGLQFLFEYFSETQRNKGNFPGRFSGRQFSNSRSEMNVSTLELGDSALYLCASSIDRTPNEQFFGPGTRLTVL.

This clone has a single count. The chain recombines TRBV24-1 with TRBJ2-3; tentative D call: TRBD2 (6 bases). Germline V gene sequence: CDR1 KGHDR, CDR2 SFDVKD. The germline V and J ends were trimmed by 3 bases and 3 bases, with 15 bases remaining between them. This CDR3 has 16 amino acids. The CDR3 DNA reads TGTGCCACCAGTGATCCGGAGACTAGACAGACAGATACGCAGTATTTT. Protein sequence: CATSDPETRQTDTQYF.

The chain employs TRBV5-1 and TRBJ2-2; tentative D call: TRBD1 (9 bases). V was cut by 4 bases and J by 4 bases, with 20 bases left in between. Per germline, CDR1 SGHRS and CDR2 YFSETQ. This CDR3 spans 17 amino acids. CDR3 residues: CASSPLQGAGGTGELFF. The CDR3 DNA follows: TGCGCCAGCAGCCCGCTACAGGGGGCGGGAGGCACCGGGGAGCTGTTTTTT.

This rearrangement joins TRBV24-1 to TRBJ2-1; a weak D match, TRBD2 (6 bases). The length of the CDR3 is 12 residues. Trimming pared 10 bases from V and 7 bases from J, leaving 13 bases between. Looked up from germline, CDR1 is KGHDR and CDR2 is SFDVKD. CDR3 protein: CATSQGGNEQFF. The CDR3 DNA sequence: TGTGCCACTTCGCAGGGAGGAAATGAGCAGTTCTTC.

The gene calls are TRBV18 and TRBJ2-7, with a weak D call TRBD1 (6 bases). Germline lookup yields CDR1 KGHSH and CDR2 LQKENI. Trimming cost V 6 bases and J 3 bases, with 18 bases left between them. The CDR3 spans 15 residues. CDR3 protein: CASSPGHRENYEQYF. In nucleotides, the CDR3 is TGTGCCAGCTCCCCGGGACACCGGGAAAACTACGAGCAGTACTTC. Combining the CDR3 with reference TRBV18 and TRBJ2-7 gives the whole variable domain NAGVMQNPRHLVRRRGQEARLRCSPMKGHSHVYWYRQLPEEGLKFMVYLQKENIIDESGMPKERFSAEFPKEGPSILRIQQVVRGDSAAYFCASSPGHRENYEQYFGPGTRLTVT.

The chain has TRBV5-1 and TRBJ1-4; TRBD1 is a possible D gene (5 bases). This CDR3 spans 15 amino acids. Germline values: CDR1 SGHRS, CDR2 YFSETQ. Trimming left V 6 bases short and J 3 bases short, with 15 bases between. The CDR3 DNA is TGCGCCAGCAATTTGGAGGGGAGAGCTAATGAAAAACTGTTTTTT. This translates into CASNLEGRANEKLFF. Complete variable domain (other parts from reference TRBV5-1 and TRBJ1-4): KAGVTQTPRYLIKTRGQQVTLSCSPISGHRSVSWYQQTPGQGLQFLFEYFSETQRNKGNFPGRFSGRQFSNSRSEMNVSTLELGDSALYLCASNLEGRANEKLFFGSGTQLSVL.

This clone was detected only once. Written as DNA, the CDR3 is TGTGCCAGCAGTGGGGACAGGGGGACTGTGCAGTACTTC. It translates to CASSGDRGTVQYF. The rearrangement links TRBV12-3 or TRBV12-4 to TRBJ2-7; 11 bases match TRBD1. The ends lost 5 bases at V and 9 bases at J; junction bases unmatched: 6. There are 13 residues in the CDR3.

The chain recombines TRBV24-1 with TRBJ1-5, with a possible D match to TRBD1 (5 bases). The V and J ends lost 3 bases and 0 bases respectively, with 20 bases between them. CDR1 is KGHDR and CDR2 is SFDVKD in the germline V gene. The CDR3 runs to 19 residues. The CDR3 sequence is CATSDPDSSALNSNQPQHF. DNA of the CDR3: TGTGCCACCAGTGATCCTGACAGCTCGGCCCTTAATAGCAATCAGCCCCAGCATTTT.

The chain couples TRBV18 to TRBJ2-2; 7 nucleotides line up with TRBD1. CDR1 KGHSH and CDR2 LQKENI come from the germline V gene. V lost 3 bases to trimming and J lost 4 bases; unmatched junction nucleotides: 11. This CDR3 has 17 amino acids. CDR3 nucleotide sequence: TGTGCCAGCTCACCCCAATTGAAGACAGGGAGCACCGGGGAGCTGTTTTTT. It is translated as CASSPQLKTGSTGELFF.

This rearrangement joins TRBV7-2 to TRBJ2-5; possibly TRBD1 for D (6 bases). This CDR3 has 13 residues. CDR1 is SGHTA and CDR2 is FQGNSA in the germline V gene. V was clipped by 3 bases and J by 4 bases, with 9 bases between them. The CDR3 protein is CASSFSQGETQYF. The CDR3, as DNA: TGTGCCAGCAGCTTCTCACAGGGAGAGACCCAGTACTTC.

This sequence joins TRBV23-1 and TRBJ2-3; 7 nucleotides line up with TRBD1. TRBV23-1 is marked as an open reading frame, function uncertain. V was clipped by 5 bases and J by 5 bases; unmatched bases: 13. This CDR3 is 16 amino acids long. The CDR3 DNA follows: TGCGCCAGCAGTGCCCCCCGACAGACAGGGAAAGATACGCAGTATTTT. Translating gives CASSAPRQTGKDTQYF.

The chain has TRBV5-4 and TRBJ1-3; 7 nucleotides line up with TRBD1. The germline V gene encodes CDR1 SGHNT and CDR2 YYREEE (reference sequence). V dropped 4 bases and J dropped 2; count of bases not matched to a gene: 6. The CDR3 totals 15 residues. The CDR3 sequence: CASSQRQGAGNTIYF. The CDR3 DNA reads TGTGCCAGCAGCCAAAGACAGGGTGCTGGAAACACCATATATTTT.

V gene TRBV25-1 combines with J gene TRBJ2-7; TRBD1 matches at 8 bases. V lost 5 bases, J lost 0 bases, and 9 bases stayed unmatched. Germline V lookup: CDR1 MGHDK, CDR2 SYGVNS. The CDR3 consists of 16 residues. The CDR3: CASSSSGTGISYEQYF. CDR3 coding DNA: TGTGCCAGCAGTTCTTCCGGGACAGGAATCTCCTACGAGCAGTACTTC.

This clone has a handful of counts. The rearrangement joins TRBV2 to TRBJ2-7; maybe TRBD1 (5 bases). Germline V lookup: CDR1 SNHLY, CDR2 FYNNEI. Trimming shortened V by 7 bases and J by 4 bases, and 26 bases separated the two germline ends. This CDR3 spans 17 amino acids. This chain's CDR3 is CASNPQGLRRISYEQYF. The CDR3 bases are TGTGCCAGCAACCCCCAGGGTCTCCGGCGTATAAGTTACGAGCAGTACTTC.

This sequence joins TRBV6-5 and TRBJ2-3, with TRBD1 as a possible D gene (5 bases). Trimming took 8 bases from V and 5 from J, leaving 14 bases between them. Germline assignment: CDR1 MNHEY and CDR2 SVGAGI. There are 13 residues in the CDR3. The DNA for the CDR3 is TGTGCCAGCGATCAGGGTGGAAGAGATACGCAGTATTTT. It is translated as CASDQGGRDTQYF.

This clone showed up just a few times. The genes are TRBV9 and TRBJ1-2, with a weak D call TRBD1 (5 bases). Trimming stripped 0 bases from V and 8 bases from J, with 8 bases between. The CDR3 is 12 amino acids. CDR1 is SGDLS, CDR2 YYNGEE, per germline. CDR3 in amino acids: CASSVGREGYTF. The CDR3 nucleotides read TGTGCCAGCAGCGTAGGCAGGGAAGGCTACACCTTC.

This clone appeared a single time. The V and J genes are TRBV6-1 and TRBJ2-3, with D possibly TRBD2 on 5 matching bases. In germline, CDR1 is MNHNS, CDR2 SASEGT. The CDR3 is 14 amino acids. The V end was cut by 4 bases, the J end by 4 bases, with 12 bases between. As DNA, the CDR3 is TGTGCCAGCAGTGTAGCCCAGAGGGCAGATACGCAGTATTTT. Translating gives CASSVAQRADTQYF.

This clone was recorded a few times. This chain links TRBV30 with TRBJ1-5; D ambiguous. CDR1 and CDR2 from the germline V gene are GTSNPN and SVGIG (reference sequence). Trimming took off 2 bases at V and 4 bases at J, with 9 bases between the two ends. The CDR3 is made up of 13 amino acids. The CDR3 nucleotides are TGTGCCTGGAGTAGGTCGGGGAATCAGCCCCAGCATTTT. Translation gives CAWSRSGNQPQHF.

This clone was recorded a few times. V and J are TRBV12-1 and TRBJ2-7; the D call of TRBD2 is as the table states it, not checked on the DNA. TRBV12-1 is a documented pseudogene. CDR3 length: 8 amino acids. The CDR3 nucleotides read TGTGCCAGCAGCTTTACGAGCTTC. Its translation: CASSFTSF.

The rearrangement joins TRBV18 to TRBJ2-7; 9 nucleotides align to TRBD2. The CDR3 is 14 residues long. Germline loops: CDR1 KGHSH, CDR2 LQKENI. V gave up 6 bases and J gave up 1 base; unmatched junction bases: 4. CDR3 nucleotide sequence: TGTGCCAGCTCGTCGACTAGCGGATCCTACGAGCAGTACTTC. Its protein is CASSSTSGSYEQYF. The full variable domain, with the rest looked up from reference TRBV18 and TRBJ2-7, is NAGVMQNPRHLVRRRGQEARLRCSPMKGHSHVYWYRQLPEEGLKFMVYLQKENIIDESGMPKERFSAEFPKEGPSILRIQQVVRGDSAAYFCASSSTSGSYEQYFGPGTRLTVT.

This chain joins TRBV27 and TRBJ1-5; D possibly corresponds to TRBD1 (5 bases). With 6 bases removed from V and 0 bases from J, the gap between germline ends came to 12 bases. Germline V lookup: CDR1 MNHEY, CDR2 SMNVEV (reference sequence). The CDR3 is 15 amino acids. This chain's CDR3 is CASRDRQYSNQPQHF. CDR3 in DNA: TGTGCCAGCAGAGATAGACAGTATAGCAATCAGCCCCAGCATTTT.

This sequence joins TRBV19 and TRBJ2-1; D gene ambiguous. The CDR3 consists of 13 residues. The germline CDR1 and CDR2 sequences are LNHDA and SQIVND (reference sequence). Between the trimmed V and J ends, which lost 6 bases and 7 bases, there was a span of 13 bases. The CDR3 DNA sequence: TGTGCCAGTAGCCCACGAGCGCTAAATGAGCAGTTCTTC. This codes for CASSPRALNEQFF.

This chain joins TRBV5-1 and TRBJ1-6, with 9 bases that match TRBD1. V shed 3 bases and J 6 bases; nucleotides not matched to a gene: 7. CDR3 size: 16 residues. CDR1 and CDR2 (germline): SGHRS, YFSETQ. The CDR3 sequence is CASSSSMTGGNSPLHF. DNA of the CDR3: TGCGCCAGCAGCTCGAGCATGACAGGGGGTAATTCACCCCTCCACTTT. The variable domain in full, completed from reference TRBV5-1 and TRBJ1-6, reads KAGVTQTPRYLIKTRGQQVTLSCSPISGHRSVSWYQQTPGQGLQFLFEYFSETQRNKGNFPGRFSGRQFSNSRSEMNVSTLELGDSALYLCASSSSMTGGNSPLHFGNGTRLTVT.